These 22 T cell receptor beta chains share one sample of origin, sequenced in a study of human T cells and chemical hapten exposure. Time point of the sample: patch test 3, about 24 weeks after DPC sensitization. The treatment denotes: therapeutic diphenylcyclopropenone sensitization with weekly scalp DPC. MiXCR, applied by TCRdb to the RACE reads, yields one record per CDR3 protein. The repertoire holds roughly 200,000 distinct CDR3 sequences, roughly a quarter seen once, with roughly 2.4% in the top ten. The sample was whole blood, taken in connection with sensitization to the hapten diphenylcyclopropenone (DPC). Receptors originate from a woman in her 40s with alopecia areata. Some clones in this sample may be carry-over from other donors' samples.

This clonotype has only a few counts. The chain uses TRBV28 and TRBJ2-3; 8 bases line up with TRBD2. CDR1 is MDHEN, CDR2 SYDVKM, per germline. The CDR3 contains 14 residues. After removal of 4 bases from V and 5 bases from J, the junction contained 5 bases not matched to a gene. In DNA form, the CDR3 reads TGTGCCAGCAGTTCGGGGGGGAGTAAAGATACGCAGTATTTT. It is translated as CASSSGGSKDTQYF.

In nucleotides, the CDR3 is TGTGCCAGCGGGGACAGGGGTGGCGAGACCCAGTACTTC. Its protein is CASGDRGGETQYF. The V gene is TRBV7-2, the J gene TRBJ2-5, with 10 bases identical to TRBD1. The CDR3 spans 13 residues. With 8 bases clipped from V and 5 bases from J, the junction kept 5 bases outside the gene matches. CDR1 SGHTA and CDR2 FQGNSA come from the germline V gene. Complete variable domain (other parts from reference TRBV7-2 and TRBJ2-5): GAGVSQSPSNKVTEKGKDVELRCDPISGHTALYWYRQSLGQGLEFLIYFQGNSAPDKSGLPSDRFSAERTGGSVSTLTIQRTQQEDSAVYLCASGDRGGETQYFGPGTRLLVL.

The chain employs TRBV9 and TRBJ2-2; 7 bases are a match to TRBD1. The germline V gene encodes CDR1 SGDLS and CDR2 YYNGEE. Trimming at V came to 3 bases and at J to 0 bases, leaving 8 bases not matched to a gene. This CDR3 contains 17 residues. The chain's CDR3 is CASSAALQGANTGELFF. The CDR3, as DNA: TGTGCCAGCAGCGCAGCCCTCCAGGGGGCGAACACCGGGGAGCTGTTTTTT.

This clonotype was counted between two and nine times. The gene calls are TRBV28 and TRBJ2-7; TRBD2 matches 10 bases. Trimming cost V 1 base and J 6 bases; bases outside gene matches: 3. This CDR3 contains 14 residues. Germline CDR1 and CDR2: MDHEN and SYDVKM. CDR3 in amino acids: CASSLSAGGLEQYF. The CDR3 coding sequence is TGTGCCAGCAGTTTATCAGCGGGAGGGCTCGAGCAGTACTTC.

This clonotype has a handful of counts. The chain joins TRBV5-1 to TRBJ2-2; 7 bases align to TRBD2. The CDR3 sequence is 15 residues long. The V and J ends lost 4 bases and 1 base, in that order; junction bases with no gene match: 4. Germline CDR1 and CDR2: SGHRS and YFSETQ. CDR3 loop: CASSSSSGNTGELFF. CDR3 sequence (DNA): TGCGCCAGCAGCAGTTCTAGCGGGAACACCGGGGAGCTGTTTTTT.

This clonotype was counted at least ten times. Written as DNA, the CDR3 is TGTGCCAGCAGCTTCGGCCTCCCCTCCTACAATGAGCAGTTCTTC. Translating it yields CASSFGLPSYNEQFF. The V and J genes are TRBV11-1 and TRBJ2-1; unclear D gene. Germline CDR1 and CDR2: SGHAT and FQDESV (reference sequence). V shed 3 bases and J shed 0 bases, with 9 bases lying between them. The CDR3 is made up of 15 amino acids.

This clonotype was found a few times. The chain joins TRBV27 to TRBJ2-5, with D perhaps assigned TRBD1 or TRBD2 (5 bases each). V gave up 8 bases and J gave up 5 bases, with 9 bases separating them. CDR3 length: 11 residues. Germline CDR1 is MNHEY and CDR2 is SMNVEV (reference sequence). The CDR3 reads CASGWGETQYF. The CDR3 nucleotides read TGTGCCAGCGGTTGGGGGGAGACCCAGTACTTC.

This clonotype was recorded a few times. The chain couples TRBV28 to TRBJ1-2, with D possibly TRBD1 on 5 matching bases. There are 12 residues in the CDR3. V lost 2 bases and J 6 bases, leaving 7 bases between the germline ends. Germline V gene lookup returns CDR1 MDHEN and CDR2 SYDVKM. Written as DNA, the CDR3 is TGTGCCAGCAGTTTAAGGGGCCATGGCTACACCTTC. Protein product: CASSLRGHGYTF.

This clonotype occurred a few times. The J gene is TRBJ1-1, the V gene TRBV20-1; tentatively, D is TRBD1 (5 bases). Trimming took off 0 bases at V and 10 bases at J, with 15 bases between the two ends. CDR3 length: 13 residues. Germline CDR1 is DFQATT and CDR2 is SNEGSKA (reference sequence). CDR3 nucleotide sequence: TGCAGTGCTAGAGATCGTATCCCCGGGGGAGCTTTCTTT. Protein: CSARDRIPGGAFF.

At least ten counts were recorded for this clonotype. The J gene is TRBJ2-7, the V gene TRBV3-1; 8 bases fit TRBD2. The CDR3 has 15 residues. J gave up 2 bases and V 0 bases, and 3 bases lay outside the gene matches. The germline CDR1 and CDR2 sequences are LGHDT and YNNKEL (reference sequence). The CDR3 sequence is CASSQELADPYEQYF. CDR3 bases: TGTGCCAGCAGCCAAGAACTAGCGGATCCCTACGAGCAGTACTTC.

The chain has TRBV12-3 or TRBV12-4 and TRBJ2-2; TRBD2 is a possible D gene (6 bases). The CDR3 contains 15 residues. With 3 bases removed from V and 6 bases from J, the gap between germline ends came to 14 bases. The CDR3 DNA follows: TGTGCCAGCAGTTTTGCGGGAACGGTAGCCGGGGAGCTGTTTTTT. It encodes CASSFAGTVAGELFF.

Only a few counts were recorded for this clonotype. CDR3 nucleotide sequence: TGCAGCGTTGGGTTAGCGGGAGGAAGGACAGATACGCAGTATTTT. Residues: CSVGLAGGRTDTQYF. The chain recombines TRBV29-1 with TRBJ2-3; 10 bases are shared with TRBD2. CDR1 is SQVTM, CDR2 ANQGSEA, per germline. This CDR3 is built from 15 residues. With 4 bases clipped from V and 3 bases from J, the junction kept 7 bases outside the gene matches.

This clonotype has just a few counts. The V gene is TRBV5-5, the J gene TRBJ2-3; perhaps TRBD1 as D (5 bases). Trimming left V 0 bases short and J 6 bases short, with 14 bases between. Germline CDR1 reads SGHKS; CDR2 reads YYEKEE (reference sequence). The CDR3 covers 15 residues. DNA for the CDR3: TGTGCCAGCAGCTTGGAAGGGGTAGGCCCTGATACGCAGTATTTT. This gives the protein CASSLEGVGPDTQYF.

The sample holds a few counts of this clonotype. The chain carries TRBV28 and TRBJ2-7, with no clear D. The ends were cut back, 1 base at V and 2 bases at J, with 9 bases in the middle. The CDR3 length is 14 residues. Germline V gene lookup returns CDR1 MDHEN and CDR2 SYDVKM. For the CDR3, the DNA is TGTGCCAGCAGTTTATCTGGGGTGCCCTACGAGCAGTACTTC. Protein: CASSLSGVPYEQYF.

The CDR3 region is CASSSERLKFHEQYF. In DNA form, the CDR3 reads TGTGCCAGCAGCTCCGAGCGGTTGAAATTCCACGAGCAGTACTTC. V and J are TRBV7-9 and TRBJ2-7; a possible D gene is TRBD2 (5 bases). CDR1 and CDR2 (germline): SEHNR, FQNEAQ (reference sequence). The CDR3 is 15 amino acids. V was trimmed by 4 bases and J by 5 bases, leaving 18 bases between them.

The chain links TRBV24-1 to TRBJ2-3, with D uncertain. This CDR3 contains 16 residues. Looked up from germline, CDR1 is KGHDR and CDR2 is SFDVKD. The V and J ends lost 3 bases and 4 bases respectively, with 16 bases between them. CDR3 in DNA: TGTGCCACCAGTGATGTCCTTTCCCACCCCCCAGATACGCAGTATTTT. Its protein is CATSDVLSHPPDTQYF.

This clonotype has only one observation. The chain combines TRBV7-2 with TRBJ2-7; D is possibly TRBD1 or TRBD2 (5 bases each). The CDR3 sequence is 14 residues long. Germline-derived CDR1 and CDR2 are SGHTA and FQGNSA. V lost 4 bases to trimming and J lost 1 base, with 11 bases between them. CDR3 residues: CASSSGRTSYEQYF. The CDR3, as DNA: TGTGCCAGCAGCTCGGGACGGACGTCCTACGAGCAGTACTTC.

The table lists this clonotype with a few counts. This sequence joins TRBV7-9 and TRBJ2-4; maybe TRBD1 (5 bases). Germline CDR1 is SEHNR and CDR2 is FQNEAQ (reference sequence). This CDR3 is 15 amino acids long. Trimming shortened V by 5 bases and J by 0 bases, and 11 bases separated the two germline ends. CDR3 region: CASSVFRVAKNIQYF. The CDR3 coding sequence is TGTGCCAGCAGCGTTTTCAGGGTAGCCAAAAACATTCAGTACTTC.

V usage is TRBV7-9 and J usage is TRBJ2-1; 10 nucleotides align to TRBD2. The V gene's germline CDR1 is SEHNR and CDR2 FQNEAQ (reference sequence). This CDR3 is 19 amino acids long. V was pared by 0 bases and J by 3 bases, with 11 bases of the junction left unmatched. The CDR3 region has the DNA TGTGCCAGCAGCTTAGCGAGTAGGCTAGCGGGAGAACACTACAATGAGCAGTTCTTC. It specifies CASSLASRLAGEHYNEQFF.

V gene TRBV4-1 combines with J gene TRBJ1-3; 7 nucleotides line up with TRBD1. The CDR3 sequence is 16 residues long. J lost 0 bases, V lost 3 bases, and 5 bases had no gene match. The germline CDR1 and CDR2 sequences are MGHRA and YSYEKL. CDR3 amino acids: CASSQRDSSSGNTIYF. For the CDR3, the DNA is TGCGCCAGCAGCCAGAGGGACAGCTCCTCTGGAAACACCATATATTTT.

This clonotype was detected ten times or more. The rearrangement links TRBV29-1 to TRBJ2-3; 9 positions match TRBD1. The germline gives CDR1 SQVTM, CDR2 ANQGSEA. CDR3 size: 13 residues. The junction had 3 bases not matched to a gene; V was cut back by 6 bases and J by 2 bases. The CDR3 loop is CSVGTGFTDTQYF. Written as DNA, the CDR3 is TGCAGCGTGGGGACAGGGTTCACAGATACGCAGTATTTT.

This clonotype was counted a few times. The V gene is TRBV7-2, the J gene TRBJ2-7; TRBD2 aligns across 9 bases. The CDR3 loop spans 16 amino acids. Germline CDR1 and CDR2: SGHTA and FQGNSA. V dropped 3 bases and J dropped 2; count of bases not matched to a gene: 8. The CDR3 nucleotides are TGTGCCAGCAGCTTCCAGCCGGGACTAGCTGCCTACGAGCAGTACTTC. Protein product: CASSFQPGLAAYEQYF.